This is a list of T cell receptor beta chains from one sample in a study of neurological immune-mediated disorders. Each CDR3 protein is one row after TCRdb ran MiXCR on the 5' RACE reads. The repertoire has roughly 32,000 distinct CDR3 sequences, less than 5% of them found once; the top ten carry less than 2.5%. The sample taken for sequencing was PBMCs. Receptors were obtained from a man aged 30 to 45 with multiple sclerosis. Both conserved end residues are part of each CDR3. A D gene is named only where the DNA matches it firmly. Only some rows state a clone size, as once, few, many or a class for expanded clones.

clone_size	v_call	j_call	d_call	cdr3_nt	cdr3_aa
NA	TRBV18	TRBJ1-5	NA	TGTGCCAGCTCACCACCCCATGGCAATCAGCCCCAGCATTTT	CASSPPHGNQPQHF
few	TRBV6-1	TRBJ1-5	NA	TGTGCCAGCAGTGGAGGGGACCAGCCCCAGAATTTT	CASSGGDQPQNF
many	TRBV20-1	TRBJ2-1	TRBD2	TGCAGTGCTAGACCCAGCGGGGGGGCCAATGAGCAGTTCTTC	CSARPSGGANEQFF
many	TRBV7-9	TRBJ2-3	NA	TGTGCCAGCAGCTTAGGGTCGAGCACAGATACGCAGTATTTT	CASSLGSSTDTQYF
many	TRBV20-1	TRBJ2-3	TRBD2	TGCAGTGCCACCACTAGCGGGGGGCCCACAGATACGCAGTATTTT	CSATTSGGPTDTQYF
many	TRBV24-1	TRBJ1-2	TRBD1	TGTGCCACCAGTGATGGAGACAGGGGACCCTATGGCTACACCTTC	CATSDGDRGPYGYTF
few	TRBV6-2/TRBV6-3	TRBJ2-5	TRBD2	TGTGCCAGCAGTTACCCGCTAGCGGGGGGTCAAGAGACCCAGTACTTC	CASSYPLAGGQETQYF
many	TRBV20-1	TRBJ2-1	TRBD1	TGCAGTGCTAGAGATCGGGTGGGACAGCCGGATTACAATGAGCAGTTCTTC	CSARDRVGQPDYNEQFF
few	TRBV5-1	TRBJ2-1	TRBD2	TGCGCCAGCAGCCTATTAGCGGGGGGTTACAATGAGCAGTTCTTC	CASSLLAGGYNEQFF
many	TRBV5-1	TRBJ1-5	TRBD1	TGCGCCAGCAGCACAGGACAGGGGGAAAATCAGCCCCAGCATTTT	CASSTGQGENQPQHF
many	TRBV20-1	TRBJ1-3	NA	TGCAGTGCTAGAGTTGACGGAAACACCATATATTTT	CSARVDGNTIYF
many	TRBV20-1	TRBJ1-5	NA	TGCAGTGCTAGCCGACAGGGCAATCAGCCCCAGCATTTT	CSASRQGNQPQHF
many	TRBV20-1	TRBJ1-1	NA	TGCAGTGCTCGGGACCTTAAGAACACTGAAGCTTTCTTT	CSARDLKNTEAFF
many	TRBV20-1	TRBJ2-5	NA	TGCAGTGCTACTCCCATGGGCCGGGGGACCCAGTACTTC	CSATPMGRGTQYF
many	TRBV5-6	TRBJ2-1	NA	TGTGCCAGCAGCTTGGCTAGCCACAATGAGCAGTTCTTC	CASSLASHNEQFF
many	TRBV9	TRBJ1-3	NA	TGTGCCAGCAGCGCACCGGGGACGAGTGTTGGAAACACCATATATTTT	CASSAPGTSVGNTIYF
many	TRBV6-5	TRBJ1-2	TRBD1	TGTGCCAGCAGTTACTCGGACAGGGGACCTGGCTACACCTTC	CASSYSDRGPGYTF
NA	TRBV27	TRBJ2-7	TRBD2	TGTGCCAGCAGGGCGGGGGGTCTCATCTACGAGCAGTACTTC	CASRAGGLIYEQYF
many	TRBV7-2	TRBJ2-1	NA	TGTGCCAGCAGCTTAGGCGCGCGGTTCAATGAGCAGTTCTTC	CASSLGARFNEQFF
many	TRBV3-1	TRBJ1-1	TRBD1	TGTGCCAGCAGCCAAAACAGGGGATATGTTAGGACTGAAGCTTTCTTT	CASSQNRGYVRTEAFF
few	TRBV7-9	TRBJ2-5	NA	TGTGCCAGCAGCTTCCAGGGAAACCAAGAGACCCAGTACTTC	CASSFQGNQETQYF
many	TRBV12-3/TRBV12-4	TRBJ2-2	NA	TGTGCCAGCAGTTTAGCACTAGCCACCGGGGAGCTGTTTTTT	CASSLALATGELFF
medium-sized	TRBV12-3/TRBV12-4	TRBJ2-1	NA	TGTGCCAGCAGCCGCGCCCGGGGGGCAAGTTACAATGAGCAGTTCTTC	CASSRARGASYNEQFF
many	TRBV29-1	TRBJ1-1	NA	TGCAGCGTTGTTTTGGACAGAAGTATGAACACTGAAGCTTTCTTT	CSVVLDRSMNTEAFF
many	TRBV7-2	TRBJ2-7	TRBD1	TGTGCCAGCAGCTTAGAAGGGACAGGGATGTTCGAGCAGTACTTC	CASSLEGTGMFEQYF
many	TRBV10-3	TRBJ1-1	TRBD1	TGTGCCACCACGGACAGGGTTACAGAAGGGACTGAAGCTTTCTTT	CATTDRVTEGTEAFF
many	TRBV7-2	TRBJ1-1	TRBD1	TGTGCCAGCAGCCAAGGGACAGTCGAAGCTTTCTTT	CASSQGTVEAFF
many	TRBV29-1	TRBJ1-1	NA	TGCAGCGTTAGTTCCTCGAACACTGAAGCTTTCTTT	CSVSSSNTEAFF
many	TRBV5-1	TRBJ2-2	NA	TGCGCCAGCAGCTTTGGACAACTAACCGGGGAGCTGTTTTTT	CASSFGQLTGELFF
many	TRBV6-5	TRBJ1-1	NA	TGTGCCAGCAGTTACGATAACCGGGAGTCCACTGAAGCTTTCTTT	CASSYDNRESTEAFF
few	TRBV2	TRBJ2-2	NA	TGTGCCAGCAGCCCGACAGGAGCCGGGGAGCTGTTTTTT	CASSPTGAGELFF
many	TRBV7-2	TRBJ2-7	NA	TGTGCCAGCAGCTTAGGAGGGGCCGAGCAGTACTTC	CASSLGGAEQYF
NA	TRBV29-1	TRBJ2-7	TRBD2	TGCAGCGGAAGTTCTGCGGGGGGCCACTACGAGCAGTACTTC	CSGSSAGGHYEQYF
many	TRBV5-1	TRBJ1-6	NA	TGCGCCAGCAGCTTGCTCGAGAGCAATAATTCACCCCTCCACTTT	CASSLLESNNSPLHF
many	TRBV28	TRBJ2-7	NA	TGTGCCAGCAGCTATACTGACAGGCTAGGCGAGCAGTACTTC	CASSYTDRLGEQYF
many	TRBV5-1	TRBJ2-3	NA	TGCGCCAGCAGCTTGGAACGAGCAGATACGCAGTATTTT	CASSLERADTQYF
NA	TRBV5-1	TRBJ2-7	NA	TGCGCCAGCAGCTTGAACAAACCCTACGAGCAGTACTTC	CASSLNKPYEQYF
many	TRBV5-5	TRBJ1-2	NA	TGTGCCAGCAGTACCCACCAGGGTAACTATGGCTACACCTTC	CASSTHQGNYGYTF
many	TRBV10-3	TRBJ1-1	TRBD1	TGTGCCATCAGCACGGGACAGGGGGCTGAAGCTTTCTTT	CAISTGQGAEAFF
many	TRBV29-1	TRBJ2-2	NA	TGCAGCGTTAAGGAAATCGGAGCCGGGGAGCTGTTTTTT	CSVKEIGAGELFF
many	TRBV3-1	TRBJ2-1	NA	TGTGCCAGCAGCCGACGACGGGGGAGCGGTTTTAACAATGAGCAGTTCTTC	CASSRRRGSGFNNEQFF
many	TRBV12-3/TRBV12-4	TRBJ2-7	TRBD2	TGTGCCAGCACCTCGGGGGGGGGCGCTACCCACGAGCAGTACTTC	CASTSGGGATHEQYF
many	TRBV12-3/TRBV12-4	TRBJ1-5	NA	TGTGCCAGCAGCCAGGGTTCTTATAGCAATCAGCCCCAGCATTTT	CASSQGSYSNQPQHF
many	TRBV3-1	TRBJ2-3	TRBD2	TGTGCCAGCAGTTCGCGGACTAGCGGCTACACAGATACGCAGTATTTT	CASSSRTSGYTDTQYF
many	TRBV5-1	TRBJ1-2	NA	TGCGCCAGCAGCATGGATGGAGGGAACTATGGCTACACCTTC	CASSMDGGNYGYTF
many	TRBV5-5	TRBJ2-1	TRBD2	TGTGCCAGCAGCTCCTCGCCTACTAGCGGGGGGGGTTATGAGCAGTTCTTC	CASSSSPTSGGGYEQFF
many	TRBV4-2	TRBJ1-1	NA	TGTGCCAGCAGCCAAGATATGGGGGGGGGTGAAGCTTTCTTT	CASSQDMGGGEAFF
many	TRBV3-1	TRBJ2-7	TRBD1	TGTGCCAGCAGCCAAGTAAATTACAGGGGCGAGCAGTACTTC	CASSQVNYRGEQYF
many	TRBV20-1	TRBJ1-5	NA	TGCAGTGCCCGTACCTGGACCGTAAATCAGCCCCAGCATTTT	CSARTWTVNQPQHF
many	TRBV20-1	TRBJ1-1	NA	TGCAGTGCCCCAGGGACTGAAGCTTTCTTT	CSAPGTEAFF
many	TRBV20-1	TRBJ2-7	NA	TGCAGTGCTAGAGATGGGGAAAGAGTTTACGAGCAGTACTTC	CSARDGERVYEQYF
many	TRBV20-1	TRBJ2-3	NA	TGCAGTGCTAGAGTCGGAGGGGGGCACACAGATACGCAGTATTTT	CSARVGGGHTDTQYF
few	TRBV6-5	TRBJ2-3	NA	TGTGCCAGCAGTTACTATCCCGGGTACACAGATACGCAGTATTTT	CASSYYPGYTDTQYF
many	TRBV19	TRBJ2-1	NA	TGTGCCAGTAGTATCCCCGGGAAAGCCTACAATGAGCAGTTCTTC	CASSIPGKAYNEQFF
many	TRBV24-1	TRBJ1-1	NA	TGTGCCACCAGTGATGCACAGAACACTGAAGCTTTCTTT	CATSDAQNTEAFF
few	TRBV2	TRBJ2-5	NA	TGTGCCAGCAGTGCGCGGATACAAGAGACCCAGTACTTC	CASSARIQETQYF
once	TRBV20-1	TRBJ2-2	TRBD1	TGCAGTGCTGGAAACCTTCAGGGGGTGCGCGGCACCGGGGAGCTGTTTTTT	CSAGNLQGVRGTGELFF
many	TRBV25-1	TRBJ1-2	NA	TGTGCCAGCAGTGAATCGGCGTACTATGGCTACACCTTC	CASSESAYYGYTF
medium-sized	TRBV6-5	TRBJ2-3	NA	TGTGCCAGCAGTGTTAGTGTCAGTGGTACGCAGTATTTT	CASSVSVSGTQYF
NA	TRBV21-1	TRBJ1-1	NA	TGTGCCAGCAGCAAAACTCACCTAATGAGAGGCACTGAAGCTTTCTTT	CASSKTHLMRGTEAFF